The 13 T cell receptor beta chains given below trace back to one sample, sequenced in a study of CD8 T cells in ankylosing spondylitis. Each CDR3 protein is one row after TCRdb ran MiXCR on the 5' RACE reads. The sample lists 250,000 to 400,000 distinct CDR3 sequences; under 14% were seen once. Sample: blood, either unsorted or a sorted T cell fraction (not recorded which). The receptors come from a female donor with ankylosing spondylitis or in good health (not recorded which).

This clonotype was seen repeatedly, ten times or more. The V and J genes are TRBV20-1 and TRBJ1-1; maybe TRBD1 (5 bases). Germline values: CDR1 DFQATT, CDR2 SNEGSKA (reference sequence). The CDR3 sequence is 12 residues long. V shed 7 bases and J shed 2 bases, with 11 bases lying between them. CDR3 DNA sequence: TGCAGTGGGGTAGGGACCAACACTGAAGCTTTCTTT. This translates into CSGVGTNTEAFF.

J is TRBJ1-5 and V is TRBV19, with TRBD1 as a possible D gene (5 bases). This CDR3 has 16 residues. Per the germline V gene, CDR1 is LNHDA and CDR2 is SQIVND (reference sequence). V shed 10 bases and J shed 1 base, with 20 bases lying between them. The CDR3 DNA reads as TGTGCCACCGAGGGGCAGGGAAGCGTGAGCAATCAGCCCCAGCATTTT. Protein sequence: CATEGQGSVSNQPQHF.

This chain connects TRBV30 to TRBJ2-3; 9 bases are shared with TRBD2. V shed 2 bases, J shed 11 bases, and the junction held 8 bases outside the gene matches. The CDR3 has 13 residues. CDR1 is GTSNPN and CDR2 is SVGIG in the germline V gene (reference sequence). CDR3 sequence reads: CAWSTAGGYGQYF. DNA of the CDR3: TGTGCCTGGAGTACGGCGGGAGGGTACGGGCAGTATTTT.

This clonotype was seen at least ten times. The chain carries TRBV7-9 and TRBJ1-1; no definite D call. CDR3 length: 14 residues. Germline assignment: CDR1 SEHNR and CDR2 FQNEAQ (reference sequence). Trimming took off 1 base at V and 2 bases at J, with 8 bases between the two ends. The CDR3 here is CASSLVGINTEAFF. The CDR3 nucleotides read TGTGCCAGCAGCTTAGTGGGGATAAACACTGAAGCTTTCTTT. Full variable domain (outside the CDR3, taken from reference TRBV7-9 and TRBJ1-1): DTGVSQNPRHKITKRGQNVTFRCDPISEHNRLYWYRQTLGQGPEFLTYFQNEAQLEKSRLLSDRFSAERPKGSFSTLEIQRTEQGDSAMYLCASSLVGINTEAFFGQGTRLTVV.

Remarks on this clonotype: This may be a read error: a much more frequent sequence differs by one nucleotide. This rearrangement joins TRBV28 to TRBJ2-7; 7 nucleotides match TRBD1. The CDR3 sequence is 13 residues long. The V gene's germline CDR1 is MDHEN and CDR2 SYDVKM. V was clipped by 2 bases and J by 6 bases; unmatched bases: 4. The CDR3 DNA is TGTGCCAGCAGTTTACCCACAGGGGCCGAGCAGTACTTC. Protein sequence: CASSLPTGAEQYF.

This clonotype was detected ten times or more. The chain recombines TRBV6-5 with TRBJ2-5, with a possible D match to TRBD2 (5 bases). The CDR3 is made up of 13 amino acids. The germline V gene has CDR1 MNHEY and CDR2 SVGAGI. Deletions cut 4 bases from V and 5 bases from J, with 11 bases between. The CDR3 nucleotides are TGTGCCAGCAGTTTAGCGTCCTGGGAGACCCAGTACTTC. It yields the protein CASSLASWETQYF.

This clonotype occurred a few times. This chain links TRBV20-1 with TRBJ1-1; TRBD1 matches 7 bases. The CDR3 extends over 11 amino acids. V was pared by 3 bases and J by 11 bases, with 6 bases of the junction left unmatched. Germline CDR1 is DFQATT and CDR2 is SNEGSKA (reference sequence). CDR3 in amino acids: CSARGQIGAFF. The CDR3 DNA is TGCAGTGCTAGGGGACAGATTGGTGCTTTCTTT.

Turning to this clonotype: A much bigger clone sits one base away, suggesting this may be a read error. The chain combines TRBV20-1 with TRBJ2-3, with 12 bases identical to TRBD2. Germline V gene lookup returns CDR1 DFQATT and CDR2 SNEGSKA (reference sequence). The CDR3 totals 15 residues. CDR3 in DNA: TGCAGTGCTGATCGACTAGCGGGAGTCTCAGATACGCAGTCTTTT. It yields the protein CSADRLAGVSDTQSF.

There are a few counts of this clonotype. V and J are TRBV12-3 or TRBV12-4 and TRBJ1-5; no reliable D call. This CDR3 comprises 14 residues. V was cut by 5 bases and J by 1 base, with 9 bases left in between. The CDR3 nucleotides read TGTGCCAGCAGTCCAGTAACCAGCAATCAGCCCCAGCATTTT. This codes for CASSPVTSNQPQHF.

This clonotype was observed many times. The chain uses TRBV5-1 and TRBJ2-1; possibly TRBD1 for D (6 bases). The length of the CDR3 is 15 residues. V was shortened by 4 bases and J by 0 bases, with 11 bases between the two germline ends. CDR1 is SGHRS, CDR2 YFSETQ, per germline. CDR3 DNA sequence: TGCGCCAGCAGCCAGACAGGCAGCTCCTACAATGAGCAGTTCTTC. This gives the protein CASSQTGSSYNEQFF.

This clonotype was recorded at least ten times. This chain uses TRBV5-1 with TRBJ2-7; 9 bases map to TRBD1. V was clipped by 7 bases and J by 5 bases; unmatched bases: 13. Germline CDR1 and CDR2: SGHRS and YFSETQ. The CDR3 has 15 amino acids. CDR3 nucleotides: TGCGCCAGCCGCCCTTCGGGGACAGGGTCCAACGAGCAGTACTTC. It codes for CASRPSGTGSNEQYF.

This clonotype showed up just a few times. The chain couples TRBV15 to TRBJ2-3; 9 bases map to TRBD2. This CDR3 is 16 amino acids long. Germline V gene lookup returns CDR1 LNHNV and CDR2 YYDKDF (reference sequence). V lost 1 base and J lost 4; bases outside the gene matches: 6. The CDR3 protein is CATSRGSGSGADTQYF. In DNA form, the CDR3 reads TGTGCCACCAGCAGAGGTAGCGGGAGCGGGGCAGATACGCAGTATTTT.

The V and J genes are TRBV20-1 and TRBJ2-2; D gene uncertain. The germline V and J ends were trimmed by 6 bases and 5 bases, with 7 bases remaining between them. Germline-derived CDR1 and CDR2 are DFQATT and SNEGSKA (reference sequence). This CDR3 is 11 amino acids long. The CDR3 region has the DNA TGCAGTGCCTGGATTACCGGGGAGCTGTTTTTT. This sequence encodes CSAWITGELFF.